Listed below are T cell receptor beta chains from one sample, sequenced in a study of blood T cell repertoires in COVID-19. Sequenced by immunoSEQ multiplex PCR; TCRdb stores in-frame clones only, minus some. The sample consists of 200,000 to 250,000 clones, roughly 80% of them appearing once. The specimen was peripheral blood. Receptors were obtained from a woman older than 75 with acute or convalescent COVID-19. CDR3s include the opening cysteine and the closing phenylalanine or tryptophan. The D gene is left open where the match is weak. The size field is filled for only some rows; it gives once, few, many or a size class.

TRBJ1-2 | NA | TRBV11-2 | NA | TGTGCCAGCAGCTTCCGGGGAGGCTACACCTTC | CASSFRGGYTF
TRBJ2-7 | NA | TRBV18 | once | TGTGCCAGCTCACTCTTAGGGGTCGAGCAGTACTTC | CASSLLGVEQYF
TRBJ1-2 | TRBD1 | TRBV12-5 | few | TGTGCTAGTGGTTTGTGGCAGGGGGTTAACTATGGCTACACCTTC | CASGLWQGVNYGYTF
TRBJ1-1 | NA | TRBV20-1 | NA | TGCAGTGCTAGTAAGGCCTGGGGGTCGGGAGACACTGAAGCTTTCTTT | CSASKAWGSGDTEAFF
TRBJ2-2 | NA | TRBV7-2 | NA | TGTGCCACCTTGAGGACCGGGGAGCTGTTTTTT | CATLRTGELFF
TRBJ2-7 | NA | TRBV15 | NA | TGTGCCACCAGCAGGTACACATCAGGGGACGAGCAGTACTTC | CATSRYTSGDEQYF
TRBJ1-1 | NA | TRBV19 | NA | TGTGCCAGTAGTTTTAGTGTAGCTGAAGCTTTCTTT | CASSFSVAEAFF
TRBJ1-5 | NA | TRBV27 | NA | TGTGCCAGCAGTTCTTGGGGGCGCGATCAGCCCCAGCATTTT | CASSSWGRDQPQHF
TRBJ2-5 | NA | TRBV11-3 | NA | TGTGCCAGCAGCTTAGGTGTCACAGCTCAAGAGACCCAGTACTTC | CASSLGVTAQETQYF
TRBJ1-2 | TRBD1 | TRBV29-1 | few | TGCAGCGGATTTCGGACAGGGGGGTTTGGCTACACCTTC | CSGFRTGGFGYTF
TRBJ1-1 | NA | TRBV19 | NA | TGTGCCAGTAGGCTCAGGGGGAACACTGAAGCTTTCTTT | CASRLRGNTEAFF
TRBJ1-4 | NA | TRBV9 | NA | TGTGCCAGCAGCGTAGGGGGCGGGGCACAGGAAAAACTGTTTTTT | CASSVGGGAQEKLFF
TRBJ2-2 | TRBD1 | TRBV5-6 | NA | TGTGCCAGCAGGTTCAAGACAGGGGTCACCGGGGAGCTGTTTTTT | CASRFKTGVTGELFF
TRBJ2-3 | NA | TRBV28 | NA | TGTGCCAGCAAGCCAACAGGGCACCTCACAGATACGCAGTATTTT | CASKPTGHLTDTQYF
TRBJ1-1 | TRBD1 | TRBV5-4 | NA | TGTGCCAGCATGCGGACAGGGATGGACACTGAAGCTTTCTTT | CASMRTGMDTEAFF
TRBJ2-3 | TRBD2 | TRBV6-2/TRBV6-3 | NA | TGTGCCAGCAGTTATACGCGGGGGGCACCCCGCACAGATACGCAGTATTTT | CASSYTRGAPRTDTQYF
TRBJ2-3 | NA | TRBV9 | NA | TGTGCCAGCAGCGTAGCCCCCGAGAGCACAGATACGCAGTATTTT | CASSVAPESTDTQYF
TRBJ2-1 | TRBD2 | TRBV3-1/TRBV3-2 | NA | TGTGCCATCGGGGGGTACAATGAGCAGTTCTTC | CAIGGYNEQFF
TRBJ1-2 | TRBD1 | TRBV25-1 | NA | TGTGCCAGCAGTCAACCGGGACAGATATATGGCTACACCTTC | CASSQPGQIYGYTF
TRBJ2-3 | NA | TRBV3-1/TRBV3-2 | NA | TGTGCCAGCAGCCCGGGAGTCACAGATACGCAGTATTTT | CASSPGVTDTQYF
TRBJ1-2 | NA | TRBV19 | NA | TGTGCCAGTAGTCGGCCAGGGCTAATCTATGGCTACACCTTC | CASSRPGLIYGYTF
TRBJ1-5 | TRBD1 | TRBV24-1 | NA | TGTGCCACCAGTGATTCCGGGACAGGGGTCAATCAGCCCCAGCATTTT | CATSDSGTGVNQPQHF